These T cell receptor beta chains were read from a single sample in a study of cytomegalovirus exposure and HLA in healthy donors. Data came from immunoSEQ multiplex PCR; TCRdb stores just in-frame clones and leaves some out. Of 110,000 or so clones listed, roughly 72% are singletons. The specimen was PBMCs. These receptors all stem from a woman aged 40-49 years in good health and CMV-seropositive. Both conserved end residues are part of each CDR3. A D gene is named only where the DNA matches it firmly. Only part of the rows carry a size: once, few, many, or a class if the clone is expanded.

TRBJ2-3,few,TRBV5-1,TRBD1,CASSSGTGKTDTQYF
TRBJ2-1,.,TRBV2,.,CASMRTELNNEQFF
TRBJ2-1,.,TRBV7-2,.,CASRRQPGDEQFF
TRBJ1-1,.,TRBV29-1,.,CSAGQFEAFF
TRBJ1-1,.,TRBV7-9,.,CASSFRGWDTEAFF
TRBJ2-3,.,TRBV7-3,TRBD2,CASSINTARTSGGPTRARDTQYF
TRBJ2-1,.,TRBV29-1,TRBD2,CSVGPSGGNNEQFF
TRBJ2-7,few,TRBV7-9,.,CASSYATGMGSYEQYF
TRBJ2-1,few,TRBV5-5,TRBD2,CASSFGVAGGVYEQFF
TRBJ1-5,.,TRBV4-3,.,CASSQRENQPQHF
TRBJ1-2,.,TRBV10-3,TRBD1,CAISEDRGDYGYTF
TRBJ2-3,.,TRBV7-8,.,CASSSSDRRTDTQYF
TRBJ1-4,.,TRBV18,TRBD1,CASSLGTGEKLFF
TRBJ2-1,.,TRBV5-4,TRBD2,CASSLGASGTYNEQFF
TRBJ2-1,.,TRBV6-6,TRBD2,CASSYTLAGYNEQFF
TRBJ1-5,once,TRBV12-5,TRBD1,CASGPTGTGGRDQPQHF
TRBJ1-5,.,TRBV30,TRBD1,CAWSTPGGPQHF
TRBJ1-1,once,TRBV9,.,CASSVATGVSTEAFF
TRBJ2-1,few,TRBV6-4,TRBD2,CASSDKAGGRSDEQFF
TRBJ2-5,.,TRBV5-1,TRBD2,CASSWGTSLLQETQYF
TRBJ2-7,few,TRBV7-6,.,CASSLAGSSYEQYF
TRBJ2-2,.,TRBV2,.,CARTRTTNTGELFF
TRBJ1-5,.,TRBV7-9,.,CASSLTINQPQHF
TRBJ2-3,.,TRBV19,TRBD2,CASSAPLAASTDTQYF
TRBJ1-1,.,TRBV18,TRBD1,CASSPQGQGGTEAFF
TRBJ2-7,.,TRBV14,TRBD2,CASSPPGASGSYEQYF
TRBJ2-2,once,TRBV19,.,CASSRQPNTGELFF
TRBJ1-1,.,TRBV18,.,CASSRQEGLNTEAFF
TRBJ2-1,few,TRBV27,.,CASSSREQFSYNEQFF
TRBJ2-1,.,TRBV21-1,.,CASNPTFTSGRFDEQFF
TRBJ1-2,.,TRBV21-1,.,CASSNGLGANYGYTF
TRBJ2-5,.,TRBV28,.,CASSQASRPETQYF
TRBJ1-5,.,TRBV10-3,.,CAISEQGFNNQPQHF
TRBJ2-7,.,TRBV30,TRBD1,CAWTPARTGTYYEQYF
TRBJ1-3,.,TRBV4-3,TRBD1,CASSRSTGTGNTIYF
TRBJ1-2,few,TRBV7-2,.,CASSLVVALGYGYTF
TRBJ2-1,few,TRBV6-4,TRBD2,CASSGGGVNEQFF
TRBJ2-1,once,TRBV7-8,.,CASSLVQTGNEQFF
TRBJ2-1,few,TRBV4-3,TRBD1,CASSQETGSDEQFF
TRBJ2-1,.,TRBV5-1,TRBD2,CASSLELAGGTYNEQFF
TRBJ2-5,.,TRBV7-2,TRBD2,CASSLARGGQETQYF
TRBJ1-4,.,TRBV9,.,CASSGLNRPGREKLFF
TRBJ2-7,.,TRBV7-6,.,CASSPGTGAYEQYF
TRBJ2-1,.,TRBV6-5,TRBD2,CASRGLGGGANEQFF
TRBJ2-2,.,TRBV12-5,TRBD2,CASGALAGAGELFF
TRBJ1-2,.,TRBV7-2,TRBD1,CASSAQDRGQPYGYTF
TRBJ2-7,.,TRBV7-2,.,CASSWTLVGGSSYEQYF
TRBJ2-1,once,TRBV9,.,CASSVGPGVSYNEQFF